This TCR beta chain derives from a study of blood T cell repertoires in COVID-19 (dated by TCRdb to 2020 to 2022). General notes on the study: The collaborator samples originated in the United States, Italy and Spain and spanned the acute and convalescent phases of COVID-19. The material from the prospective study consisted of cDNA or gDNA derived from T cells, B-cell-depleted T cells, or PBMCs. The dataset comprised deeply sampled blood TCRbeta repertoires from subjects exposed to, actively infected with, or recovered from COVID-19. The repertoires were made available in a free public database intended to serve as a resource for research on the immune response to SARS-CoV-2. The samples were drawn from the first 160 participants of the ongoing ImmuneRACE study and from over a thousand subjects provided by 6 global collaborators. Sample metadata almost always included a de-identified subject ID, COVID-19 status, age in years and sex. Where available, HLA class I and class II types were obtained from metadata supplied by the sample provider rather than from assay-based typing. Findings and caveats that apply to the study as a whole: How much clinical and demographic metadata was included differed by source and by participant, and the metadata was provided uncurated.

TCRbeta CDR3 regions were amplified from genomic DNA by means of the immunoSEQ Assay, a bias-controlled multiplex PCR. Per the original workflow: The number of nucleated cells in each sample was estimated from the amplification of reference gene primers within the assay. To quantify the absolute abundance of each unique TCRbeta CDR3 rearrangement, sequence reads were collapsed and filtered. For each sample, productive Simpson clonality was calculated as the square root of Simpson's diversity index over productive rearrangements. TCRdb's version of the immuneACCESS table is confined to in-frame rearrangements and falls short of the full clone set. An unresolved V gene accounts for under half of the shortfall where checked; the remainder is of unknown origin. The D gene and trimming were derived from the DNA, and the V and J assignments and clone size from that table. The sample table shows roughly 700,000 clones, and around 89% are seen once. The ten largest clones represent approximately 0.3% of the sample.

The collaborating institutions used their own protocols to collect whole blood in K2EDTA tubes. Collaborator samples were shipped for TCRbeta analysis as frozen whole blood, isolated PBMCs, or DNA extracted from either sample type. About this clone itself: Its antigen target is currently unknown. There are no base qualities to consult, and no much larger clone falls within one base.

The germline V gene provides CDR1 SGHAT and CDR2 FQNNGV. The CDR3 covers 14 residues, taking in both the cysteine and the phenylalanine. Only the CDR3 portion is preserved as DNA: 42 bases, with reading frame beginning at the first base. V is trimmed back by 4 bases and J by 5 bases, and the junction contains 6 bases that no gene match accounts for. This receptor was obtained from a woman aged 18-30 years with acute or convalescent COVID-19. The chain employs TRBV11-2 and TRBJ2-5; 8 central nucleotides agree with TRBD1. Source material: peripheral blood. The nucleotide sequence is given as TGTGCCAGCAGCTCCTTGACAGGGGTGGAGACCCAGTACTTC. Its protein product is CASSSLTGVETQYF.